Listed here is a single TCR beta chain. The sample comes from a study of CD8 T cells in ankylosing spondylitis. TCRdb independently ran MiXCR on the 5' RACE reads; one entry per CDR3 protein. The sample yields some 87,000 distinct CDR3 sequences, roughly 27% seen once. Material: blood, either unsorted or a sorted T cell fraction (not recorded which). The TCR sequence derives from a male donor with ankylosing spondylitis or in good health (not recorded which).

DNA of the CDR3: TGTGCCAGCAGCTTAGCTGAGGCTACTAGCGGGGGAGACCAAGAGACCCAGTACTTC. It codes for CASSLAEATSGGDQETQYF. The rearrangement links TRBV7-8 to TRBJ2-5; 11 positions agree with TRBD2. The germline V gene encodes CDR1 SGHVS and CDR2 FQNEAQ. Germline trimming cut 0 bases from V and 0 bases from J; bases unmatched to any gene: 9. This CDR3 region has 19 residues.